The clone carrying this T cell receptor beta chain was observed many times. The antigen remains undetermined. Deletions cut 6 bases from V and 8 bases from J, with 23 bases between. There are 15 residues in the CDR3. Per germline, CDR1 SGHNT and CDR2 YYREEE (reference sequence). This specimen comes from a study of T cells after yellow fever vaccination. The TCR cDNA carried a universal primer site and UMIs from 5'RACE template switching. TCRdb analysed the 5' RACE reads with MiXCR anew, one entry per CDR3 protein. The sample includes around 300,000 distinct CDR3 sequences, 4.1% of them seen just once. General study findings and limits: Only a minor proportion of clonotypes was detected across both CD4 and CD8 compartments.

The source material was PBMCs, sampled 5 days after the yellow fever booster vaccination. The chain combines TRBV5-4 with TRBJ1-2, with D perhaps TRBD1 (5 bases). This TCR derives from a young man who received the YFV17D yellow fever vaccine. For the CDR3, the DNA is TGTGCCAGCACAACTATGGGACTGTCCCAAGGGGGCTACACCTTC. Translated, it gives CASTTMGLSQGGYTF.